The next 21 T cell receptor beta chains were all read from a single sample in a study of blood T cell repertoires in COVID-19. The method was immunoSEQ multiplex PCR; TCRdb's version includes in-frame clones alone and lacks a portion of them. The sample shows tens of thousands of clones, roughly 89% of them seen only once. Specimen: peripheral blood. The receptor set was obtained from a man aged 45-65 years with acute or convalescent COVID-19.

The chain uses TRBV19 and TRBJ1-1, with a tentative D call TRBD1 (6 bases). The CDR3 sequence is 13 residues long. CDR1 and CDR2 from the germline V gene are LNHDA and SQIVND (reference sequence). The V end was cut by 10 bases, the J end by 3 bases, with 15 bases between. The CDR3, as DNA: TGTGCCACCGCACAGGGTCTCTACACTGAAGCTTTCTTT. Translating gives CATAQGLYTEAFF.

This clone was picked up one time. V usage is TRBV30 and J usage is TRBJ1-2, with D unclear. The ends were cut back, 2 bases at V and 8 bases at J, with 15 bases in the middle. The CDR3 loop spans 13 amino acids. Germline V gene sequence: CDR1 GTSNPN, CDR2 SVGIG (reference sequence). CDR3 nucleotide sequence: TGTGCCTGGAGTCCTGGGTTGGAGAGAGGCTACACCTTC. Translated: CAWSPGLERGYTF.

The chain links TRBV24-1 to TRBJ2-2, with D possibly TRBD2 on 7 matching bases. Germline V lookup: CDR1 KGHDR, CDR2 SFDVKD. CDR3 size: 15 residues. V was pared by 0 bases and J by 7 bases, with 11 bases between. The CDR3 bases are TGTGCCACCAGTGATTTGGGGGGGGCAGACGGGGAGCTGTTTTTT. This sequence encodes CATSDLGGADGELFF.

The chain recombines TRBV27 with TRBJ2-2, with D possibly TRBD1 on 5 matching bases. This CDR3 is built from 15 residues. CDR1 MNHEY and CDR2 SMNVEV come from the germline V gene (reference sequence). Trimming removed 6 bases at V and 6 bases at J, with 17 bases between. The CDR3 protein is CASRGKGQSSGELFF. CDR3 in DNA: TGTGCCAGCAGAGGGAAGGGGCAATCTTCCGGGGAGCTGTTTTTT.

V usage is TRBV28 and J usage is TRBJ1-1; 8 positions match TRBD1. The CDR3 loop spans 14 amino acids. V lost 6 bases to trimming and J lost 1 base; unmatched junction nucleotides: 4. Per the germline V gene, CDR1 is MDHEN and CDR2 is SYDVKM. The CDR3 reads CASRAGGRNTEAFF. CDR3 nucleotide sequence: TGTGCCAGCAGGGCAGGGGGCCGGAACACTGAAGCTTTCTTT.

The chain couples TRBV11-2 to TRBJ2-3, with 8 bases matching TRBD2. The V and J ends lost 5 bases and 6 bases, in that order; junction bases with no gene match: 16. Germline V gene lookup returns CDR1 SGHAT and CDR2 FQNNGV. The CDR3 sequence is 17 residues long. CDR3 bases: TGTGCCAGCAGCCTAACACGCCTCGGGGGGGCCTCGGATACGCAGTATTTT. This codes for CASSLTRLGGASDTQYF.

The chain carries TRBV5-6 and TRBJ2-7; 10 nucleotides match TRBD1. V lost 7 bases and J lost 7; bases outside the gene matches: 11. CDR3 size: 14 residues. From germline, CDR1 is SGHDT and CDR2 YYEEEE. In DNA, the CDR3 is TGTGCCAGCGAACTGACAGGGGGCAATAAGGAGCAGTACGTC. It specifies CASELTGGNKEQYV.

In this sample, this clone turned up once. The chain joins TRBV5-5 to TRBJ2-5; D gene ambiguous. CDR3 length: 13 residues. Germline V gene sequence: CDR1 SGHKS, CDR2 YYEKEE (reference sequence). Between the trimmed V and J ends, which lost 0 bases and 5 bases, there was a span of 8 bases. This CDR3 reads CASSLGAPETQYF. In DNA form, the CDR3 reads TGTGCCAGCAGCTTGGGGGCGCCGGAGACCCAGTACTTC.

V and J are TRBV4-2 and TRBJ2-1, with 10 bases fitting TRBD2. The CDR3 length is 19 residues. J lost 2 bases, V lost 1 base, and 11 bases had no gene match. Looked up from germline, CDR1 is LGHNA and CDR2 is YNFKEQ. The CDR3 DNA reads TGTGCCAGCAGCCAAGGCTCACGAATTAGCGGGGGGACCTACAATGAGCAGTTCTTC. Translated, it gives CASSQGSRISGGTYNEQFF.

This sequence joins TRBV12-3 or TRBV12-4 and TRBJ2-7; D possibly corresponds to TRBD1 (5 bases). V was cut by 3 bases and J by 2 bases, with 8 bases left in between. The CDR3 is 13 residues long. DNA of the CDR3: TGTGCCAGCAGTTTTGGACATACCTACGAGCAGTACTTC. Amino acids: CASSFGHTYEQYF.

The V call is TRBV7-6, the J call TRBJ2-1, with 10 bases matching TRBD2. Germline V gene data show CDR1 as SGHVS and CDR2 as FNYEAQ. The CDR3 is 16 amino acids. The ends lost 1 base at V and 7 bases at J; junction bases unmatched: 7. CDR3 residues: CASSLEVAGGRNEQFF. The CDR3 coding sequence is TGTGCCAGCAGCTTAGAGGTAGCGGGAGGTAGGAATGAGCAGTTCTTC.

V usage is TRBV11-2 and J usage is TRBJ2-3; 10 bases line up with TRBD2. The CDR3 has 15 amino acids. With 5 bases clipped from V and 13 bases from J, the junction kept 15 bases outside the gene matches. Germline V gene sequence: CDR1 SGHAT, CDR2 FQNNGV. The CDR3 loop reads CASSLRGSGGAKEYF. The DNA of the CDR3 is TGTGCCAGCAGCCTCCGAGGGAGCGGGGGGGCCAAGGAGTATTTT.

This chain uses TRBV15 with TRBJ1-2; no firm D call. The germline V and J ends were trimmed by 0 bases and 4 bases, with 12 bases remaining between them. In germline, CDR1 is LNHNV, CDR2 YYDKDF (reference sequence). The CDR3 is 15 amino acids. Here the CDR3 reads CATSRDLAGSYGYTF. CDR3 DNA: TGTGCCACCAGCAGAGATCTGGCGGGGTCCTATGGCTACACCTTC.

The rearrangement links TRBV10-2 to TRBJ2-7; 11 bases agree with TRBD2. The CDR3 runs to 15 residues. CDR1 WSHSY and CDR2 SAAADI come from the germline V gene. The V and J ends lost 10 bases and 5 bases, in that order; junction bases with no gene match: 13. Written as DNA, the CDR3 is TGCGCCACCCAGGTCCTGACTAGCGGGAACGACGAGCAGTACTTC. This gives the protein CATQVLTSGNDEQYF.

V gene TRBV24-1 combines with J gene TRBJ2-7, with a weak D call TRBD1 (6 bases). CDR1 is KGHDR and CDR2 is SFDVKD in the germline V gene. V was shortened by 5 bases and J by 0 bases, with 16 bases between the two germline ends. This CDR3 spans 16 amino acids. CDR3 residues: CATSVGGDRSSYEQYF. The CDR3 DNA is TGTGCCACCAGTGTTGGGGGAGACAGGAGCTCCTACGAGCAGTACTTC.

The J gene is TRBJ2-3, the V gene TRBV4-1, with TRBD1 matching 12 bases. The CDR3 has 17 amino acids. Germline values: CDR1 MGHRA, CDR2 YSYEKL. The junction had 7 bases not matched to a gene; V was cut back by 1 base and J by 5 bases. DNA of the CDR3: TGCGCCAGCAGCCAAGCCCCGGGACAGGGGGCTGTAGATACGCAGTATTTT. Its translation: CASSQAPGQGAVDTQYF.

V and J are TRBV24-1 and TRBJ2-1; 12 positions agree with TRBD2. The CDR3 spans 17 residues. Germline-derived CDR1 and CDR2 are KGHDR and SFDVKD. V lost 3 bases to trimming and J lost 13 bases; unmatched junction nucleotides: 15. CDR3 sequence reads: CATSDPRQELAGGFQFF. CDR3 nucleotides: TGTGCCACCAGTGATCCCCGACAGGAGCTAGCGGGGGGGTTTCAGTTCTTC.

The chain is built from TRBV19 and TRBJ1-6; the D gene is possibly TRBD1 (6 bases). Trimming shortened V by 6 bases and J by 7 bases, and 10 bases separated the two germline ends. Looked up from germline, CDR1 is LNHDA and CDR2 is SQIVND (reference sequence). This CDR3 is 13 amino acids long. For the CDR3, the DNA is TGTGCCAGTAGAGAGACAGGAAATTCACCCCTCCACTTT. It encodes CASRETGNSPLHF.

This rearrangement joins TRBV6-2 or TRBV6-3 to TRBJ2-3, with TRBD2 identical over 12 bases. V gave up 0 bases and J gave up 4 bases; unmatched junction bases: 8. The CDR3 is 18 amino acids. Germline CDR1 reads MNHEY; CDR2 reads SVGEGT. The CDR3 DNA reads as TGTGCCAGCAGTTACTCGGCTAGCGGGAGGGCTGTGGCAGATACGCAGTATTTT. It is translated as CASSYSASGRAVADTQYF.

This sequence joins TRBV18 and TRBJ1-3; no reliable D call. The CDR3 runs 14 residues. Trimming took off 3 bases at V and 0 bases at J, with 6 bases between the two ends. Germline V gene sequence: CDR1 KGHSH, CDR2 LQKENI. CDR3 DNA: TGTGCCAGCTCACCCGGGGACTCTGGAAACACCATATATTTT. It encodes CASSPGDSGNTIYF.

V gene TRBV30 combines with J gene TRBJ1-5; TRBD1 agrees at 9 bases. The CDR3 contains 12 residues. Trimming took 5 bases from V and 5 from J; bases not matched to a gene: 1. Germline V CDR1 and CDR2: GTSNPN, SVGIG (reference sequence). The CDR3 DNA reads TGTGCCTGGGGGGACAGGGATCAGCCCCAGCATTTT. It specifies CAWGDRDQPQHF.